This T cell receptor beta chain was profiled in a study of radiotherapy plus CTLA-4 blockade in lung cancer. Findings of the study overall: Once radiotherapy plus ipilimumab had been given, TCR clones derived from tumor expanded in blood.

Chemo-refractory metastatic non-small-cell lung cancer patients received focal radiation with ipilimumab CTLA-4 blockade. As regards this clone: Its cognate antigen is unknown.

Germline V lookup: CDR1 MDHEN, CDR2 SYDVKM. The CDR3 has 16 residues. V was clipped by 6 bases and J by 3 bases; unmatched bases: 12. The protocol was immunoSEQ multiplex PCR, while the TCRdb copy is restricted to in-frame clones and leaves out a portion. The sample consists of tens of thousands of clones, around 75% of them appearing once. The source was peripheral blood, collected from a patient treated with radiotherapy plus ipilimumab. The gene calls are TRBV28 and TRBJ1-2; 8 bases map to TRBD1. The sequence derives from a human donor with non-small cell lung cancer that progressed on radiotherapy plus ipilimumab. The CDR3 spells CASSQEPGGSDYGYTF. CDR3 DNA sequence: TGTGCCAGCAGCCAAGAACCAGGGGGCTCAGACTATGGCTACACCTTC.